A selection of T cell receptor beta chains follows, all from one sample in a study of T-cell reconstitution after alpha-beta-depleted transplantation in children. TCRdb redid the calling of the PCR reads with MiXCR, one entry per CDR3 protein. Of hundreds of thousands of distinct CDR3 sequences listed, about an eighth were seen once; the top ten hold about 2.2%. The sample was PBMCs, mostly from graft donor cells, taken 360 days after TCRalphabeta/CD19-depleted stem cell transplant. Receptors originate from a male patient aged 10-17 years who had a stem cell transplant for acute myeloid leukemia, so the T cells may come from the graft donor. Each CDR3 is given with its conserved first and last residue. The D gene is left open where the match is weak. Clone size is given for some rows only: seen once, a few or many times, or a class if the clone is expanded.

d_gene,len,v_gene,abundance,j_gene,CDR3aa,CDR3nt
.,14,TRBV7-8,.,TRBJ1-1,CASSLSHLNTEAFF,TGTGCCAGCAGCCTAAGCCACTTGAACACTGAAGCTTTCTTT
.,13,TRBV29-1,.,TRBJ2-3,CSVDPRRTDTQYF,TGCAGCGTTGACCCCAGACGCACAGATACGCAGTATTTT
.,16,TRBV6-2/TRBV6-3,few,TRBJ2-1,CASSYGALSSYNEQFF,TGTGCCAGCAGTTACGGAGCCTTAAGCTCCTACAATGAGCAGTTCTTC
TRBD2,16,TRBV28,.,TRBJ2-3,CASSLGEGLWTDTQYF,TGTGCCAGCAGTTTGGGGGAGGGCCTTTGGACAGATACGCAGTATTTT
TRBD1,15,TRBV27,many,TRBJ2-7,CASSLSLTGPYEQYF,TGTGCCAGCAGTTTATCCTTGACAGGGCCCTACGAGCAGTACTTC
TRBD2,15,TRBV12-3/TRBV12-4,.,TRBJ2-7,CASSPRTSGQHEQYF,TGTGCCAGCAGTCCCAGGACTAGCGGACAACACGAGCAGTACTTC
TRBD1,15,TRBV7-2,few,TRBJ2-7,CASSHDRGSWYEQYF,TGTGCCAGCAGCCACGACAGGGGTTCTTGGTACGAGCAGTACTTC
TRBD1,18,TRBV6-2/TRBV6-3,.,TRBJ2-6,CASSYPGGGSSGANVLTF,TGTGCCAGCAGTTACCCAGGGGGTGGGAGCTCTGGGGCCAACGTCCTGACTTTC
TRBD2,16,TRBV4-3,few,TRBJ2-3,CASSQDLLAGADTQYF,TGCGCCAGCAGCCAAGATCTACTAGCGGGTGCAGATACGCAGTATTTT
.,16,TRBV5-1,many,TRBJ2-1,CASSSNLYPVSGKEFF,TGCGCCAGCAGCTCCAACCTCTATCCTGTATCCGGGAAAGAGTTCTTC
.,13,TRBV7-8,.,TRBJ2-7,CASRLGWRDEQYF,TGTGCCAGCAGGTTAGGGTGGAGGGACGAGCAGTACTTC
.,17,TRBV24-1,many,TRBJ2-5,CATSDPTDLDSQETQYF,TGTGCCACCAGTGATCCTACTGATCTCGACTCCCAAGAGACCCAGTACTTC
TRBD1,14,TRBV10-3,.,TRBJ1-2,CAIMTGTGDYGYTF,TGTGCCATCATGACCGGGACAGGGGACTATGGCTACACCTTC
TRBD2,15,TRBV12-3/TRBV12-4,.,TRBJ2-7,CASSLGTSGSDEQYF,TGTGCCAGCAGTTTAGGGACTAGCGGGAGTGACGAGCAGTACTTC
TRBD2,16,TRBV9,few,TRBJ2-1,CASSVHGTSGYNEQFF,TGTGCCAGCAGCGTGCATGGGACTAGCGGATACAATGAGCAGTTCTTC
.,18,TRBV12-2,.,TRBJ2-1,CASRLTTSGAEPNNEQFF,TGTGCAAGTCGCTTAACTACTTCAGGGGCTGAGCCGAACAATGAGCAGTTCTTC
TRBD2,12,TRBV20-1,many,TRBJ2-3,CSAIPSGETQYF,TGCAGTGCTATCCCTAGCGGGGAGACGCAGTATTTT
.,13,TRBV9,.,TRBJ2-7,CASSVHRGGEQYF,TGTGCCAGCAGCGTCCACAGGGGAGGCGAGCAGTACTTC
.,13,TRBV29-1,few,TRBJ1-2,CSVEDGQSYGYTF,TGCAGCGTTGAAGACGGACAGTCCTATGGCTACACCTTC
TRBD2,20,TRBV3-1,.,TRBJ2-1,CASSQDLSPSGLSSYNEQFF,TGTGCCAGCAGCCAAGATCTATCCCCTAGCGGGCTTTCCTCCTACAATGAGCAGTTCTTC
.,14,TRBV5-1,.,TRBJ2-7,CASSLGTTMREQYF,TGCGCCAGCAGCTTGGGGACTACCATGCGCGAGCAGTACTTC
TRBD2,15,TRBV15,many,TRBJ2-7,CATTSGLANINEQYF,TGTGCCACCACCTCGGGACTAGCCAACATCAACGAGCAGTACTTC
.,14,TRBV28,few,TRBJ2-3,CASSGLQFTDTQYF,TGTGCCAGCAGCGGTCTACAGTTCACAGATACGCAGTATTTT
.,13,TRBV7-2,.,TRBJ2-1,CASSSRLYNVQFF,TGTGCCAGCAGCTCCAGGCTTTACAATGTGCAGTTCTTC
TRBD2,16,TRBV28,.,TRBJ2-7,CASSLLTGGRWGEQYF,TGTGCCAGCAGTTTATTAACCGGCGGGAGGTGGGGCGAGCAGTACTTC
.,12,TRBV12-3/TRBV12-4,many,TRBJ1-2,CASSLGTVGSKF,TGTGCCAGCAGTTTAGGCACTGTAGGATCCAAATTC
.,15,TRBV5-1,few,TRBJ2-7,CASMLGSGRRDEQYF,TGCGCCAGCATGCTTGGTAGCGGCCGAAGGGACGAGCAGTACTTC
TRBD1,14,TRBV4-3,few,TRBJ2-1,CASTRDSLYNEQFF,TGCGCCAGCACCCGGGACAGCCTATACAATGAGCAGTTCTTC
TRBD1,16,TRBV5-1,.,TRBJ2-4,CASSSWTGEYKNIQYF,TGCGCCAGCAGCTCATGGACAGGAGAGTACAAAAACATTCAGTACTTC
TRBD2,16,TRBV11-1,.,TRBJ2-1,CASSPPGREGGNEQFF,TGTGCCAGCAGCCCCCCGGGGCGGGAGGGCGGGAATGAGCAGTTCTTC
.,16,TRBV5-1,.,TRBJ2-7,CASSLAESRGTHEQYF,TGCGCCAGCAGCTTGGCCGAATCAAGGGGTACCCACGAGCAGTACTTC
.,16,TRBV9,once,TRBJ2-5,CASSAGSYRFLETQYF,.
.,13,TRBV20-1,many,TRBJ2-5,CSATQVVQETQYF,TGCAGTGCTACGCAGGTTGTCCAAGAGACCCAGTACTTC
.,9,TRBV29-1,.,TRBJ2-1,CSADNEQFF,TGCAGCGCGGACAATGAGCAGTTCTTC
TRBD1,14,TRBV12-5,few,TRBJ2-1,CASGTGGSSNEQFF,TGTGCTAGTGGGACAGGGGGATCCTCCAATGAGCAGTTCTTC
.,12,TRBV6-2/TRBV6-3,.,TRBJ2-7,CASSYSIHEQYF,TGTGCCAGCAGTTACTCGATCCACGAGCAGTACTTC
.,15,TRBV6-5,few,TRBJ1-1,CASSYSRRGNTEAFF,TGTGCCAGCAGTTACTCGAGAAGAGGGAACACTGAAGCTTTCTTT
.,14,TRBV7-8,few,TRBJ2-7,CASSLDWYSYEQYF,TGTGCCAGCAGCTTAGACTGGTACTCCTACGAGCAGTACTTC
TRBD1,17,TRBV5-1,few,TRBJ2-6,CASSRTGGPSGANVLTF,TGCGCCAGCAGCCGGACAGGGGGTCCCTCTGGGGCCAACGTCCTGACTTTC
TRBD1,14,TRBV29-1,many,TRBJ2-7,CSVSTGGVSYEQYF,TGCAGCGTTTCCACAGGGGGCGTTTCCTACGAGCAGTACTTC
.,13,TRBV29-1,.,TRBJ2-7,CSVEELEGYEQYF,TGCAGCGTTGAAGAACTAGAGGGCTACGAGCAGTACTTC
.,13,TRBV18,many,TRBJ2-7,CASSPNQFHEQYF,TGTGCCAGCTCACCGAATCAATTCCACGAGCAGTACTTC
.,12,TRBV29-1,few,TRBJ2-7,CSVVAESYEQYF,TGCAGCGTCGTAGCGGAGAGCTACGAGCAGTACTTC
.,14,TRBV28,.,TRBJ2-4,CASSLIPGGNIQYF,TGTGCCAGCAGTTTAATACCTGGGGGAAACATTCAGTACTTC
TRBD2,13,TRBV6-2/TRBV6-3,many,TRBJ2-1,CASRTSGTNEQFF,TGTGCCAGCAGGACTAGCGGGACAAATGAGCAGTTCTTC
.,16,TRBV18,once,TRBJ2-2,CASSPGRFGGTGELFF,TGTGCCAGCTCACCAGGGCGGTTCGGGGGCACCGGGGAGCTGTTTTTT
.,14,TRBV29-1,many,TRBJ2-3,CSVNRGRTGDTQYF,TGCAGCGTTAACAGAGGCCGCACCGGGGATACGCAGTATTTT
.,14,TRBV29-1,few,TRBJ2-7,CSVERREDPYEQYF,TGCAGCGTTGAGCGGAGGGAGGATCCCTACGAGCAGTACTTC
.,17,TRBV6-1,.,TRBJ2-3,CASPYRGSPRYADTQYF,TGTGCCAGCCCCTATAGGGGGTCCCCTCGGTACGCAGATACGCAGTATTTT